A selection of T cell receptor beta chains follows, all from one sample in a study of OX40 agonist ivuxolimab in advanced cancers. TCRdb's table, derived via immunoSEQ multiplex PCR, lists solely in-frame clones and lacks some. In the table there are roughly 90,000 clones, approximately 91% of which are singletons. The source was CD4+ or CD8+ T cells sorted from blood, collected in a trial of the OX40 agonist ivuxolimab. The receptors shown here come from an adult with an advanced solid tumor such as melanoma, head and neck, liver or kidney cancer. The CDR3 runs from the conserved cysteine through the conserved F or W. A D gene is named only where the DNA matches it firmly.

j_call: TRBJ2-5
v_call: TRBV19
cdr3_length: 16
d_call: .
cdr3_aa: CASSSGGTWPGETQYF

j_call: TRBJ1-2
v_call: TRBV23-1
cdr3_length: 14
d_call: .
cdr3_aa: CASSRQTQQSGYTF

j_call: TRBJ2-3
v_call: TRBV27
cdr3_length: 16
d_call: TRBD2
cdr3_aa: CASSLLGGRVTDTQYF

j_call: TRBJ1-5
v_call: TRBV19
cdr3_length: 16
d_call: TRBD1
cdr3_aa: CASSMGQGRVNQPQHF

j_call: TRBJ2-2
v_call: TRBV2
cdr3_length: 16
d_call: .
cdr3_aa: CASSELGTRLAGELFF

j_call: .
v_call: TRBV5-1
cdr3_length: 14
d_call: TRBD1
cdr3_aa: CASSRGQGVDEQYF

j_call: TRBJ1-4
v_call: TRBV18
cdr3_length: 16
d_call: TRBD1
cdr3_aa: CASSPLPGQGNEKLFF

j_call: TRBJ1-4
v_call: TRBV6-6
cdr3_length: 14
d_call: .
cdr3_aa: CASNIDSTNEKLFF

j_call: TRBJ2-1
v_call: TRBV5-1
cdr3_length: 13
d_call: .
cdr3_aa: CASSLVDASEQFF

j_call: TRBJ2-3
v_call: TRBV7-2
cdr3_length: 11
d_call: .
cdr3_aa: CASSSTDTQYF

j_call: TRBJ2-1
v_call: TRBV28
cdr3_length: 14
d_call: TRBD2
cdr3_aa: CASRELAGTNEQFF

j_call: TRBJ2-2
v_call: TRBV30
cdr3_length: 14
d_call: TRBD2
cdr3_aa: CAWSRDGRAGELFF

j_call: TRBJ2-3
v_call: TRBV11-2
cdr3_length: 17
d_call: TRBD2
cdr3_aa: CASPGLAGRDSADTQYF

j_call: TRBJ2-7
v_call: TRBV5-6
cdr3_length: 16
d_call: TRBD2
cdr3_aa: CASSLIGASGSYEQYF

j_call: TRBJ1-2
v_call: TRBV19
cdr3_length: 12
d_call: .
cdr3_aa: CASSDVYYGYTF

j_call: TRBJ1-5
v_call: TRBV5-1
cdr3_length: 15
d_call: .
cdr3_aa: CASSLGQGFNQPQHF

j_call: TRBJ2-7
v_call: TRBV28
cdr3_length: 13
d_call: TRBD2
cdr3_aa: CASSFALAVSQYF

j_call: TRBJ2-6
v_call: TRBV7-3
cdr3_length: 15
d_call: .
cdr3_aa: CASSSRGPPANVLTF

j_call: TRBJ2-1
v_call: TRBV30
cdr3_length: 15
d_call: .
cdr3_aa: CAWTRRGLSYNEQFF

j_call: TRBJ1-4
v_call: TRBV6-5
cdr3_length: 15
d_call: .
cdr3_aa: CASSYSGAVREKLFF

j_call: TRBJ1-1
v_call: TRBV27
cdr3_length: 16
d_call: TRBD1
cdr3_aa: CASSLGGQGVSTEAFF

j_call: TRBJ2-7
v_call: TRBV5-1
cdr3_length: 14
d_call: .
cdr3_aa: CASSPGTLVYEQYF

j_call: TRBJ2-5
v_call: TRBV18
cdr3_length: 16
d_call: TRBD2
cdr3_aa: CASSPPGGLAGETQYF

j_call: TRBJ2-7
v_call: TRBV2
cdr3_length: 11
d_call: .
cdr3_aa: CASRGAYEQYF

j_call: TRBJ2-3
v_call: TRBV13
cdr3_length: 15
d_call: .
cdr3_aa: CASSLGLQGSGTQYF

j_call: TRBJ2-7
v_call: TRBV10-2
cdr3_length: 14
d_call: .
cdr3_aa: CASSEPSVSYEQYF

j_call: TRBJ2-3
v_call: TRBV11-2
cdr3_length: 15
d_call: .
cdr3_aa: CASSLDIDSTDTQYF

j_call: TRBJ2-3
v_call: TRBV9
cdr3_length: 14
d_call: TRBD2
cdr3_aa: CASSQTSGGDTQYF

j_call: TRBJ1-2
v_call: TRBV5-1
cdr3_length: 12
d_call: .
cdr3_aa: CASSLTDYGYTF

j_call: TRBJ2-5
v_call: TRBV15
cdr3_length: 15
d_call: .
cdr3_aa: CATSRSPGAGETQYF

j_call: TRBJ1-1
v_call: TRBV7-9
cdr3_length: 15
d_call: .
cdr3_aa: CASSLRSGANTEAFF

j_call: TRBJ1-2
v_call: TRBV9
cdr3_length: 14
d_call: TRBD1
cdr3_aa: CASSPTGQNYGYTF

j_call: TRBJ2-1
v_call: TRBV6-5
cdr3_length: 12
d_call: TRBD2
cdr3_aa: CASRGGRNEQFF

j_call: TRBJ1-3
v_call: TRBV5-1
cdr3_length: 15
d_call: .
cdr3_aa: CASSFGDSSGNTIYF

j_call: TRBJ2-7
v_call: TRBV13
cdr3_length: 13
d_call: .
cdr3_aa: CASSLTLSYEQYF

j_call: TRBJ2-1
v_call: TRBV11-2
cdr3_length: 14
d_call: TRBD1
cdr3_aa: CASSLRQGYNEQFF

j_call: TRBJ2-7
v_call: TRBV4-2
cdr3_length: 15
d_call: TRBD2
cdr3_aa: CASSQDGSGSYEQYF

j_call: TRBJ2-2
v_call: TRBV7-8
cdr3_length: 16
d_call: .
cdr3_aa: CASSFRRVLNTGELFF

j_call: TRBJ1-5
v_call: TRBV18
cdr3_length: 15
d_call: .
cdr3_aa: CASSPIRASDSPQHF

j_call: TRBJ2-1
v_call: TRBV7-6
cdr3_length: 15
d_call: TRBD1
cdr3_aa: CASSLGTGIYNEQFF

j_call: TRBJ1-2
v_call: TRBV7-2
cdr3_length: 15
d_call: TRBD1
cdr3_aa: CASSIGTGVNYGYTF

j_call: TRBJ2-3
v_call: TRBV21-1
cdr3_length: 18
d_call: .
cdr3_aa: CASRDRGLPRSWTDTQYF

j_call: TRBJ1-1
v_call: TRBV7-2
cdr3_length: 12
d_call: TRBD1
cdr3_aa: CASSLRTGFAFF

j_call: TRBJ2-1
v_call: TRBV28
cdr3_length: 11
d_call: .
cdr3_aa: CASSLINEQFF

j_call: TRBJ2-3
v_call: TRBV4-2
cdr3_length: 16
d_call: TRBD2
cdr3_aa: CASSQGSGGGTDTQYF

j_call: TRBJ2-1
v_call: TRBV7-9
cdr3_length: 16
d_call: TRBD2
cdr3_aa: CASSLGVAGSHNEQFF

j_call: TRBJ2-7
v_call: TRBV19
cdr3_length: 11
d_call: .
cdr3_aa: CASSNQYEQYF

j_call: TRBJ2-2
v_call: TRBV29-1
cdr3_length: 14
d_call: .
cdr3_aa: CSVGPMANTGELFF